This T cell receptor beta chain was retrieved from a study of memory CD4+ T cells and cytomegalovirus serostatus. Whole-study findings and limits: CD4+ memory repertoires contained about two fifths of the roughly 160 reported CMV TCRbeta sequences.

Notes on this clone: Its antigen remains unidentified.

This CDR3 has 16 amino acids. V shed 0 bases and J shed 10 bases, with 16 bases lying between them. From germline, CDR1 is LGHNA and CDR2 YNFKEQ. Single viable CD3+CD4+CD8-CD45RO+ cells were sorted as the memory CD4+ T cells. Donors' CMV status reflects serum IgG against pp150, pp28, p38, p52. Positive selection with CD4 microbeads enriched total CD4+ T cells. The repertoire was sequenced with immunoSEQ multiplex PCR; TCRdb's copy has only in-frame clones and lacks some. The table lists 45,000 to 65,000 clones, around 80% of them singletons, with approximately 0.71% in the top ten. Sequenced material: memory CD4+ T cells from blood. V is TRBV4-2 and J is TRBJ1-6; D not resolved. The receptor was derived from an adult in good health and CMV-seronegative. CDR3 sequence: CASSQEYPAWRSPLHF. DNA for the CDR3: TGTGCCAGCAGCCAAGAATATCCCGCTTGGCGATCACCCCTCCACTTT.